This T cell receptor (beta chain) stems from a study of cytomegalovirus exposure and HLA in healthy donors. 60 Vbeta and 13 Jbeta primers were used in PCR. TCRdb's table, derived via immunoSEQ multiplex PCR, lists solely in-frame clones and lacks some. The sample has 150,000 to 200,000 clones, 60% to 85% seen once. Germline-derived CDR1 and CDR2 are SGHRS and YFSETQ. The length of the CDR3 is 14 residues. V was shortened by 0 bases and J by 5 bases, with 11 bases between the two germline ends. Notes on this clone: Antigen: not known.

General study points: For most TCR beta V segments, an earlier analysis put the productive rate at about 90% or about 30% of the time. Confirmation in vitro established that a few CMV-associated chains were specific for CMV antigens. In a later analysis, an Asian-associated ancestry cluster reportedly showed fewer N-insertions than the 666-donor mean.

This clonotype was obtained from a woman in her thirties or forties in good health and CMV-seronegative. The sequenced sample consisted of PBMCs. The genes are TRBV5-1 and TRBJ2-5; D is perhaps TRBD1 (6 bases). The CDR3 coding sequence is TGCGCCAGCAGCTTGGGAAACAGGGTGGAGACCCAGTACTTC. Its protein is CASSLGNRVETQYF.